Listed below are T cell receptor beta chains from one sample, sequenced in a study of cytotoxic CD8 clonotypes in ibrutinib-treated CLL. Sequenced by immunoSEQ multiplex PCR; TCRdb stores in-frame clones only, minus some. The sample records under 300,000 clones, 65% to 85% being singletons. This specimen consisted of PBMCs, obtained at disease progression, from a patient treated with ibrutinib. Receptors were obtained from a human donor with chronic lymphocytic leukemia. The CDR3 runs from the conserved cysteine through the conserved F or W. D genes are given only for firm matches. Where a row states a size, it is once, few, many or the class of an expanded clone; other rows omit it.

V: TRBV28; J: TRBJ2-2; size: .; D: .; length: 12; DNA: TGTGCCAGCAGTTTTCACACCGGGGAGCTGTTTTTT; CDR3: CASSFHTGELFF
V: TRBV7-2; J: TRBJ2-3; size: .; D: .; length: 19; DNA: TGTGCCAGCAGCGGAAGGGTGGGGTTCCCTCCACTTGGGACAGATACGCAGTATTTT; CDR3: CASSGRVGFPPLGTDTQYF
V: TRBV5-1; J: TRBJ2-7; size: .; D: .; length: 12; DNA: TGCGCCAGCAGCCACCCCTCCTACGAGCAGTACTTC; CDR3: CASSHPSYEQYF
V: TRBV19; J: TRBJ2-3; size: .; D: .; length: 14; DNA: TGTGCCAGTAGCGGGGGCAGGGGTACAGATACGCAGTATTTT; CDR3: CASSGGRGTDTQYF
V: TRBV29-1; J: TRBJ2-3; size: .; D: .; length: 13; DNA: TGCAGCGTCGGGTCCGGACATACGGATACGCAGTATTTT; CDR3: CSVGSGHTDTQYF
V: TRBV7-2; J: TRBJ1-6; size: .; D: TRBD1; length: 15; DNA: TGTGCCAGCAGCTTAGGGACAGGAGGGGATTCACCCCTCCACTTT; CDR3: CASSLGTGGDSPLHF
V: TRBV9; J: TRBJ1-1; size: .; D: .; length: 9; DNA: TGTGCCAGCAGCACCCAAGGAACGTTT; CDR3: CASSTQGTF
V: TRBV18; J: TRBJ1-3; size: .; D: .; length: 14; DNA: TGTGCCAGCTCACCACGTACCACGGGAAACACCATATATTTT; CDR3: CASSPRTTGNTIYF
V: TRBV5-6; J: TRBJ2-1; size: .; D: .; length: 13; DNA: TGTGCCAGCAGGGACGGGACCTACAATGAGCAGTTCTTC; CDR3: CASRDGTYNEQFF
V: TRBV7-7; J: TRBJ2-5; size: once; D: .; length: 15; DNA: TGTGCCAGCAGCCCTGGGGCGGGACGCCAAGAGACCCAGTACTTC; CDR3: CASSPGAGRQETQYF
V: TRBV29-1; J: TRBJ1-2; size: .; D: .; length: 15; DNA: TGCAGCGTGTCACGACAGGTTTCTAAACGGGATGGCTACACCTTC; CDR3: CSVSRQVSKRDGYTF
V: TRBV5-6; J: TRBJ1-4; size: .; D: TRBD1; length: 15; DNA: TGTGCCAGCAGCTCCCAGGGGGGGACTAATGAAAAACTGTTTTTT; CDR3: CASSSQGGTNEKLFF
V: TRBV4-1; J: TRBJ2-1; size: .; D: .; length: 13; DNA: TGCGCCAGCAGCCCTTACTCGTATGCTGAGCAGTTCTTC; CDR3: CASSPYSYAEQFF
V: TRBV7-9; J: TRBJ1-3; size: .; D: .; length: 15; DNA: TGTGCCAGCAGCTTATTGAGTAACTCTGGAAACACCATATATTTT; CDR3: CASSLLSNSGNTIYF
V: TRBV27; J: TRBJ2-5; size: .; D: TRBD1; length: 15; DNA: TGTGCCAGCAGTTTAACGGCGACAGGGCAAGAGACCCAGTACTTC; CDR3: CASSLTATGQETQYF